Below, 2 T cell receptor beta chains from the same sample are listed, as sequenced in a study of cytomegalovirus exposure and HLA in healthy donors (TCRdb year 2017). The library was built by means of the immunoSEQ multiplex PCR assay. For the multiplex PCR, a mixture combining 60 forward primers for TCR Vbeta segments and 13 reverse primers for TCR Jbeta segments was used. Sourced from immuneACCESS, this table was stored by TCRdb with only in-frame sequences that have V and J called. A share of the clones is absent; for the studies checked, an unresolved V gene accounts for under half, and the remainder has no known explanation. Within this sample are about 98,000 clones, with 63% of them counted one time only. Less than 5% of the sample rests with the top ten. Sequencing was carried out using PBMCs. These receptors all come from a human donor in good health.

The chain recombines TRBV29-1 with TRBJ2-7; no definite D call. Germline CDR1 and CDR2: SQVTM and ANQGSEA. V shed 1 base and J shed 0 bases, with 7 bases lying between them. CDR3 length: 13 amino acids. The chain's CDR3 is CSVEAESSYEQYF. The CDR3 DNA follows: TGCAGCGTTGAAGCGGAGAGCTCCTACGAGCAGTACTTC.

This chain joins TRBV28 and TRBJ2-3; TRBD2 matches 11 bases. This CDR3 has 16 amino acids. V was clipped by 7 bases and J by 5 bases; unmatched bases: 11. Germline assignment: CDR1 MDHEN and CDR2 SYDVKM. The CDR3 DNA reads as TGTGCCAGCACCTGGGGTCGGCTAGCGGGAGGAGATACGCAGTATTTT. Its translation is CASTWGRLAGGDTQYF.